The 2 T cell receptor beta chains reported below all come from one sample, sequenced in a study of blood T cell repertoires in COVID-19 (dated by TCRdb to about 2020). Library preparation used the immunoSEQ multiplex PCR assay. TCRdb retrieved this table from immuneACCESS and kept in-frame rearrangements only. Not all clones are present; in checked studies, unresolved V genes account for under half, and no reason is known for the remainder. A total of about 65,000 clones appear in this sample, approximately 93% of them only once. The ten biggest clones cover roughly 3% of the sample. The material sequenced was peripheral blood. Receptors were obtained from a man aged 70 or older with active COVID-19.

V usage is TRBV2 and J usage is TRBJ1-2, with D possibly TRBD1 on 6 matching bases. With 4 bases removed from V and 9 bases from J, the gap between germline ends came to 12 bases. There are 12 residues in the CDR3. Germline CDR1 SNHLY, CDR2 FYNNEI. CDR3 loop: CASSGGTTSYTF. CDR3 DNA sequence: TGTGCCAGCAGTGGTGGGACAACAAGCTACACCTTC.

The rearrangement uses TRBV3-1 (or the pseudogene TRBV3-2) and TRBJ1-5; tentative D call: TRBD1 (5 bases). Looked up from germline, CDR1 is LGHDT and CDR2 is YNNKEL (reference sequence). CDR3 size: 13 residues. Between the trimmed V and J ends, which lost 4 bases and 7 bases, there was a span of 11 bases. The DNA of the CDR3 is TGTGCCAGCAGCCCCGCGGGGGGACAGCCCCAGCATTTT. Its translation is CASSPAGGQPQHF.